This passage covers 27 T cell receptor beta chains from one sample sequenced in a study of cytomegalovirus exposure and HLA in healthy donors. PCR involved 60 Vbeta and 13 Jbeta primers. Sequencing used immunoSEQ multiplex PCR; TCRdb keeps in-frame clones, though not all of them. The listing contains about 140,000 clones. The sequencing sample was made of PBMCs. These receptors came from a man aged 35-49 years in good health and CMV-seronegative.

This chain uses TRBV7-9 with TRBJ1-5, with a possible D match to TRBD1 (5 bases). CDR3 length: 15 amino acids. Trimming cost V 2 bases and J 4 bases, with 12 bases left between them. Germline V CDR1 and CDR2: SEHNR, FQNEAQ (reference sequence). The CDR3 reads CASSLNGGWNQPQHF. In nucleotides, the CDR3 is TGTGCCAGCAGCTTAAACGGGGGATGGAATCAGCCCCAGCATTTT.

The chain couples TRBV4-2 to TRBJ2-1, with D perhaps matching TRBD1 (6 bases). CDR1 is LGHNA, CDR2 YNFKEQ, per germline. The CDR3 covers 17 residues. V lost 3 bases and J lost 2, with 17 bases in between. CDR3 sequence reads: CASSQSRRGSPYNEQFF. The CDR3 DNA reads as TGTGCCAGCAGCCAGTCCCGCAGGGGTAGCCCCTACAATGAGCAGTTCTTC.

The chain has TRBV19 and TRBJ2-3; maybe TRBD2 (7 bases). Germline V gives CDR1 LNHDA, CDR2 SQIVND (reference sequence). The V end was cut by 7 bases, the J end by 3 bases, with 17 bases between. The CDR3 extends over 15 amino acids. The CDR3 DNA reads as TGTGCCAGTACTTTTTTAGGGGGGGGGACAGATACGCAGTATTTT. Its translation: CASTFLGGGTDTQYF.

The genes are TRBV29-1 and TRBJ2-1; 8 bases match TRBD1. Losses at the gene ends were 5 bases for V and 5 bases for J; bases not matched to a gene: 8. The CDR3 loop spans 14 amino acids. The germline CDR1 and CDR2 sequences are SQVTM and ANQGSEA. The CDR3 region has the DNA TGCAGCGTTCTAACGGACAGGGTCAACAATGAGCAGTTCTTC. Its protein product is CSVLTDRVNNEQFF.

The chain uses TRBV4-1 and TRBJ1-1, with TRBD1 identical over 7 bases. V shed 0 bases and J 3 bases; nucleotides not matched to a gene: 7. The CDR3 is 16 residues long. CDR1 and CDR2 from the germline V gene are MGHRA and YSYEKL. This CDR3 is CASSQDGNRGYTEAFF. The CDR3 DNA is TGCGCCAGCAGCCAAGATGGCAACAGGGGCTACACTGAAGCTTTCTTT.

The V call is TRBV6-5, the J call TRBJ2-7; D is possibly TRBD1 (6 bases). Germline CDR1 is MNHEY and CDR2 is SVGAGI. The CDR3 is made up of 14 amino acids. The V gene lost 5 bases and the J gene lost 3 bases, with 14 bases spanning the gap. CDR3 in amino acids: CASSPPGHHYEQYF. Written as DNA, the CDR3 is TGTGCCAGCAGTCCTCCGGGACACCACTACGAGCAGTACTTC.

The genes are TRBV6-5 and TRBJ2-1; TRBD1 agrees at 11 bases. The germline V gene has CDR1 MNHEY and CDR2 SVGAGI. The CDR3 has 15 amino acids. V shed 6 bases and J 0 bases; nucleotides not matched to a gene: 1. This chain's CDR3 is CASSGTGGSYNEQFF. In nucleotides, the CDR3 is TGTGCCAGCAGCGGGACAGGGGGCTCCTACAATGAGCAGTTCTTC.

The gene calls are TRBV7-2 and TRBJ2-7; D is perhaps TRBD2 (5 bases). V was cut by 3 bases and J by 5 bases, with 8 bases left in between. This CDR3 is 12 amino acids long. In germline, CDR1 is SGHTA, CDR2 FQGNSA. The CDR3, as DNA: TGTGCCAGCAGCTTCGGACTGAACGAGCAGTACTTC. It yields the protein CASSFGLNEQYF.

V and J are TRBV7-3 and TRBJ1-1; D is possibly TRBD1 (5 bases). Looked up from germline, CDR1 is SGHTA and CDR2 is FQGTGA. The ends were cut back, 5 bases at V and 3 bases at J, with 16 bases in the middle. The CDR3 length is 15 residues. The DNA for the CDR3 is TGTGCCAGCAGCCCTCGGTGGGGGGGGGACACTGAAGCTTTCTTT. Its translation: CASSPRWGGDTEAFF.

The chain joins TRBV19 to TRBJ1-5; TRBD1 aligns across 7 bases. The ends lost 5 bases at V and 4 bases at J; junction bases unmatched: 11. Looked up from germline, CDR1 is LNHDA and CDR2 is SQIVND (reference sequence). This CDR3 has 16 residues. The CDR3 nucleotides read TGTGCCAGTAGTGACGCCGGGACAGCGTTTAATCAGCCCCAGCATTTT. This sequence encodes CASSDAGTAFNQPQHF.

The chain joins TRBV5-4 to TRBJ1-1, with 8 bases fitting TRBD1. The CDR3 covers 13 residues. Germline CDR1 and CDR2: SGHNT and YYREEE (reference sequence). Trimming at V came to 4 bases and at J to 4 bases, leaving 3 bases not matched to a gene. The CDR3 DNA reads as TGTGCCAGCAGCATTGACAGGGGCACTGAAGCTTTCTTT. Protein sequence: CASSIDRGTEAFF.

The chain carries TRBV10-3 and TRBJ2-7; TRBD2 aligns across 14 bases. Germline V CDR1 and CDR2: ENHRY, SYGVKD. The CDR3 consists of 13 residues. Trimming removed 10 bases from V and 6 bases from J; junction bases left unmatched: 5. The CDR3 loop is CATGLAGGLEQYF. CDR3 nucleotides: TGTGCCACCGGACTAGCGGGGGGCCTCGAGCAGTACTTC.

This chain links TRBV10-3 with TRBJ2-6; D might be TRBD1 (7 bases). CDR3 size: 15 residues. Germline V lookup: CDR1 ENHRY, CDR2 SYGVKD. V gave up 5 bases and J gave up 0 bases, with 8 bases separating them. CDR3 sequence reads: CAISQGGSGANVLTF. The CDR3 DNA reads TGTGCCATCAGTCAGGGGGGCTCTGGGGCCAACGTCCTGACTTTC.

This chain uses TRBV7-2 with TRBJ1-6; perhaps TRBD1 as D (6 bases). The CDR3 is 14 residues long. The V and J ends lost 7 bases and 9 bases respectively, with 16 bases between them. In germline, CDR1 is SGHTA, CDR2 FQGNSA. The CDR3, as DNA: TGTGCCAGCACCACTAGGGGGGGGACTTCACCCCTCCACTTT. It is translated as CASTTRGGTSPLHF.

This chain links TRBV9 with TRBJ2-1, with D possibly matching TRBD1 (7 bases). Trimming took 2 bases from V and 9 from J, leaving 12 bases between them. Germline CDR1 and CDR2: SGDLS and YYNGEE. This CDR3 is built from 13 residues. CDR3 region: CASSVAGGIEQFF. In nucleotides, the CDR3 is TGTGCCAGCAGCGTCGCAGGGGGGATTGAGCAGTTCTTC.

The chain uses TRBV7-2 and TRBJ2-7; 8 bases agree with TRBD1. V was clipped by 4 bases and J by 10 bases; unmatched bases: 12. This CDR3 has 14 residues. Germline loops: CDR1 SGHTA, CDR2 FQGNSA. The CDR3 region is CASSSGIPGGGQYF. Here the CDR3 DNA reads TGTGCCAGCAGCTCGGGAATCCCAGGGGGCGGACAGTACTTC.

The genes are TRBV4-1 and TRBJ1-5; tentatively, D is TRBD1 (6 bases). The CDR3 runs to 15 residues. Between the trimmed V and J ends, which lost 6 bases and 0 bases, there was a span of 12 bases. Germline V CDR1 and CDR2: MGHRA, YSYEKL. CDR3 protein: CASRGAQYSNQPQHF. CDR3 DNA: TGCGCCAGCAGGGGGGCCCAATATAGCAATCAGCCCCAGCATTTT.

The DNA for the CDR3 is TGTGCCAGCAGCTTGCCCCAGGGATCCTATGGCTACACCTTC. Protein: CASSLPQGSYGYTF. The J gene is TRBJ1-2, the V gene TRBV5-4; perhaps TRBD1 as D (5 bases). The CDR3 contains 14 residues. Trimming pared 1 base from V and 4 bases from J, leaving 11 bases between. Germline lookup yields CDR1 SGHNT and CDR2 YYREEE (reference sequence).

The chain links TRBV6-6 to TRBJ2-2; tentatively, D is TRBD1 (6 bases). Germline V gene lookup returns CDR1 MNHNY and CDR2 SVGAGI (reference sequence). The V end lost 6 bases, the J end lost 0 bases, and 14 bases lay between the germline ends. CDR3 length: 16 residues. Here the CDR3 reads CASSRSTGSNTGELFF. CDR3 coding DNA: TGTGCCAGCAGCCGAAGTACAGGGTCGAACACCGGGGAGCTGTTTTTT.

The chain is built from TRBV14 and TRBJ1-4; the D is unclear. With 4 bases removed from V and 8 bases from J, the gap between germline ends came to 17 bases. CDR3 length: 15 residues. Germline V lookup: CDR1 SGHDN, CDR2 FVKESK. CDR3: CASSPLADVREKLFF. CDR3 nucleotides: TGTGCCAGCAGCCCCCTGGCCGACGTCAGGGAAAAACTGTTTTTT.

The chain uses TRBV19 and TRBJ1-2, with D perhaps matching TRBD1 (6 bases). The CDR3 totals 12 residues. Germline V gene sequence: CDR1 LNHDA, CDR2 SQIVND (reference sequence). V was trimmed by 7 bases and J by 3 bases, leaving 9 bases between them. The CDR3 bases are TGTGCCAGTATGGGGGCCTACTATGGCTACACCTTC. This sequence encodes CASMGAYYGYTF. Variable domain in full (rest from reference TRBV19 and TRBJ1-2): DGGITQSPKYLFRKEGQNVTLSCEQNLNHDAMYWYRQDPGQGLRLIYYSQIVNDFQKGDIAEGYSVSREKKESFPLTVTSAQKNPTAFYLCASMGAYYGYTFGSGTRLTVV.

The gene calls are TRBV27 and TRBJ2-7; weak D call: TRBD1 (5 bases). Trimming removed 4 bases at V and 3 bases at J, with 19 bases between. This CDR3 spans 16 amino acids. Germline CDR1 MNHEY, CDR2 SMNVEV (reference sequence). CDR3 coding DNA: TGTGCCAGCAGTTCTTCACCCTTCCAAAGGGGCTACGAGCAGTACTTC. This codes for CASSSSPFQRGYEQYF.

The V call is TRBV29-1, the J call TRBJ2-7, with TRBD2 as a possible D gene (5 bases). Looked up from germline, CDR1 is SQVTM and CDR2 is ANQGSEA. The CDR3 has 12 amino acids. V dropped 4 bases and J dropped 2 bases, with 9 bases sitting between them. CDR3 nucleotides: TGCAGCGTTGGTCCGGGAACCTACGAGCAGTACTTC. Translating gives CSVGPGTYEQYF.

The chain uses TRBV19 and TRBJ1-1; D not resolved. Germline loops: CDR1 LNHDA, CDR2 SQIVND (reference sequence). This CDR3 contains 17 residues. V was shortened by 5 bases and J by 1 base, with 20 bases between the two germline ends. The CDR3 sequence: CASSPFGKGRGNTEAFF. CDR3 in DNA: TGTGCCAGTAGTCCCTTTGGGAAGGGCCGGGGGAACACTGAAGCTTTCTTT.

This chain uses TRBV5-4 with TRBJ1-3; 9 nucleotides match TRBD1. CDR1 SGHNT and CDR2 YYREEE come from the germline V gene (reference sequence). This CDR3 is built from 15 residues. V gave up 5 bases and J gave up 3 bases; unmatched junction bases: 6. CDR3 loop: CASRLTGGGGNTIYF. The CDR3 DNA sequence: TGTGCCAGCAGATTGACAGGGGGAGGTGGAAACACCATATATTTT. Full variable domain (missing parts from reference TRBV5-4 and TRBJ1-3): ETGVTQSPTHLIKTRGQQVTLRCSSQSGHNTVSWYQQALGQGPQFIFQYYREEENGRGNFPPRFSGLQFPNYSSELNVNALELDDSALYLCASRLTGGGGNTIYFGEGSWLTVV.

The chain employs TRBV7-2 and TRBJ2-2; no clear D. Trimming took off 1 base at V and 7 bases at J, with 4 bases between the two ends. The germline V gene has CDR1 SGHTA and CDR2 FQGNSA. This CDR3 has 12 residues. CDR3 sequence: CASSLGYGELFF. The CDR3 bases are TGTGCCAGCAGCTTAGGTTACGGGGAGCTGTTTTTT.

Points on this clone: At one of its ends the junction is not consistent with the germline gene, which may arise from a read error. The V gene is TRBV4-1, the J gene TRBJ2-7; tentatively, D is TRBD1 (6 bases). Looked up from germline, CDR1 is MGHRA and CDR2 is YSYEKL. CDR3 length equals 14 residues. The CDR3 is CAGSQDGQNYEQYF. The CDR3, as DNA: TGCGCCGGCAGCCAAGACGGACAGAACTACGAGCAGTACTTC.